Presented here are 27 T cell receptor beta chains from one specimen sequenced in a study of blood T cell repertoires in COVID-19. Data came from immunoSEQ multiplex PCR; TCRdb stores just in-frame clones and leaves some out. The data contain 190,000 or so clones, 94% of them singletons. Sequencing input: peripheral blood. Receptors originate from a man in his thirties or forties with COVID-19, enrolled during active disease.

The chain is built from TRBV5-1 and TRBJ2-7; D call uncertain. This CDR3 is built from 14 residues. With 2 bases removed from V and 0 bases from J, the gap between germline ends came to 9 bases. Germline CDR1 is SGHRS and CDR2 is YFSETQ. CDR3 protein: CASSFEVPSYEQYF. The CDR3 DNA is TGCGCCAGCAGCTTCGAGGTCCCCTCCTACGAGCAGTACTTC.

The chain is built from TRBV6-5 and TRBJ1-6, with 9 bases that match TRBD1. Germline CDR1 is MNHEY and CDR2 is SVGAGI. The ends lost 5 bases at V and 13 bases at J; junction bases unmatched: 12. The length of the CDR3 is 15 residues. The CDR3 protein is CASSPRTGAPYPLHF. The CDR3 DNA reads TGTGCCAGCAGTCCCAGGACAGGGGCCCCATACCCCCTCCACTTT.

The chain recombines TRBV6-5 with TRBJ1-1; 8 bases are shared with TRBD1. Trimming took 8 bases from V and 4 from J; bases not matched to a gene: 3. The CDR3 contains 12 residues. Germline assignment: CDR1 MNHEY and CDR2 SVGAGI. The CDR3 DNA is TGTGCCAGCGTCAGGGGGCGCACTGAAGCTTTCTTT. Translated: CASVRGRTEAFF.

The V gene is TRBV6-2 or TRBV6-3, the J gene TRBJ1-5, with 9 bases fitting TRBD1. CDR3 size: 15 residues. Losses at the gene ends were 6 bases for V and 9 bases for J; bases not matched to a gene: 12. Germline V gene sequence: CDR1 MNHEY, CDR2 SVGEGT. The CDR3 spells CASSHAGTGRVPQHF. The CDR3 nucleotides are TGTGCCAGCAGCCATGCGGGGACAGGGCGGGTGCCCCAGCATTTT.

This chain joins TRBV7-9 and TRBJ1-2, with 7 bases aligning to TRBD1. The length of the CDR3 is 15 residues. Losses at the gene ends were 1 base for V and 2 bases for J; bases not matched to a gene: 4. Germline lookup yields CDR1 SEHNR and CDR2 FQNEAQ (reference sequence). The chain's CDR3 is CASSLGQGDNYGYTF. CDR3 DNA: TGTGCCAGCAGCTTAGGTCAGGGGGACAACTATGGCTACACCTTC. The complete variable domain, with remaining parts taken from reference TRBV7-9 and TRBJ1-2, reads DTGVSQNPRHKITKRGQNVTFRCDPISEHNRLYWYRQTLGQGPEFLTYFQNEAQLEKSRLLSDRFSAERPKGSFSTLEIQRTEQGDSAMYLCASSLGQGDNYGYTFGSGTRLTVV.

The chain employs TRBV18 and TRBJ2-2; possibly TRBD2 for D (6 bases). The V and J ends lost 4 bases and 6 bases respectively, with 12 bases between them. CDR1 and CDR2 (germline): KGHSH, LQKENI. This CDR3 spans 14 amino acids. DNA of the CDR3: TGTGCCAGCTCACTTCCGGGACTTGCCGGGGAGCTGTTTTTT. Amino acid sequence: CASSLPGLAGELFF.

The CDR3 DNA reads as TGTGCCACCAGTGATTTAACTCAGGGTTACAATCAGCCCCAGCATTTT. Translated, it gives CATSDLTQGYNQPQHF. The rearrangement uses TRBV24-1 and TRBJ1-5; perhaps TRBD1 as D (5 bases). The CDR3 is made up of 16 amino acids. Germline-derived CDR1 and CDR2 are KGHDR and SFDVKD. V was clipped by 1 base and J by 3 bases, with 12 bases between them.

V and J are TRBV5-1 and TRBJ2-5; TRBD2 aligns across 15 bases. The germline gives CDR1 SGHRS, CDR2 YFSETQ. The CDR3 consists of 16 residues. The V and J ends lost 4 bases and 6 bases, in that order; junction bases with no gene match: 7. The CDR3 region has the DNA TGCGCCAGCAGCACCGGACTAGCGGGGGGGCGGAAGACCCAGTACTTC. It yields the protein CASSTGLAGGRKTQYF.

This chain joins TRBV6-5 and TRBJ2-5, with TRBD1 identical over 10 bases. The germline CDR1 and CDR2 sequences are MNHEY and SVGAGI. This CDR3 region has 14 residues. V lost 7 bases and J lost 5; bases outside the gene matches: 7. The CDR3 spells CASKDRGVGETQYF. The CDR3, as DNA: TGTGCCAGCAAGGACAGGGGGGTGGGGGAGACCCAGTACTTC.

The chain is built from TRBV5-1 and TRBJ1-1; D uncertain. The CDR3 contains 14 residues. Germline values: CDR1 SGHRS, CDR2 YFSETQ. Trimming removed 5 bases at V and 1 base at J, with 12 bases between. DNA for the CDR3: TGCGCCAGCAGGGAGTCGGACTCGAACACTGAAGCTTTCTTT. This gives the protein CASRESDSNTEAFF.

Here the CDR3 reads CASSRRDRANYGYTF. The CDR3 region has the DNA TGTGCCAGCAGCCGTCGGGACAGGGCTAACTATGGCTACACCTTC. The V and J genes are TRBV7-9 and TRBJ1-2; TRBD1 agrees at 9 bases. Per germline, CDR1 SEHNR and CDR2 FQNEAQ (reference sequence). After removal of 5 bases from V and 0 bases from J, the junction contained 4 bases not matched to a gene. The length of the CDR3 is 15 residues.

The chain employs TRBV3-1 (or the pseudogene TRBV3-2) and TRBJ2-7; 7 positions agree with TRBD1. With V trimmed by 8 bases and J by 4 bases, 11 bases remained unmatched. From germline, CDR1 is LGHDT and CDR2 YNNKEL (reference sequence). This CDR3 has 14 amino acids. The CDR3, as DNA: TGTGCCAGCCAGGGGACAGACAGGACGTACGAGCAGTACTTC. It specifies CASQGTDRTYEQYF.

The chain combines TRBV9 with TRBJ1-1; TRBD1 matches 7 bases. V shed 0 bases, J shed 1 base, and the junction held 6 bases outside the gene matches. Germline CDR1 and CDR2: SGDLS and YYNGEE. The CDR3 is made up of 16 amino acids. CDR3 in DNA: TGTGCCAGCAGCGTAGCTGCCACAGGGGCGAACACTGAAGCTTTCTTT. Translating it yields CASSVAATGANTEAFF.

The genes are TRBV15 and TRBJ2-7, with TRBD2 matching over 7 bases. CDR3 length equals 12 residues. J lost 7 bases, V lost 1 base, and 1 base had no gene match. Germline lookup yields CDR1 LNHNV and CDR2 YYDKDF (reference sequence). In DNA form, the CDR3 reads TGTGCCACCAGCAGAGGGCGGGGGGAGCAGTACTTC. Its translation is CATSRGRGEQYF.

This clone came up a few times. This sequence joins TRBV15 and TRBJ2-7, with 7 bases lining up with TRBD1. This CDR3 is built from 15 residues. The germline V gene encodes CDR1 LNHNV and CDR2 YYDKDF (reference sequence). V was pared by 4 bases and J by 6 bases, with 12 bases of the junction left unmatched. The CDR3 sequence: CATSTGQILVGEQYF. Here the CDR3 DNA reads TGTGCCACCAGCACGGGACAGATTCTTGTGGGCGAGCAGTACTTC.

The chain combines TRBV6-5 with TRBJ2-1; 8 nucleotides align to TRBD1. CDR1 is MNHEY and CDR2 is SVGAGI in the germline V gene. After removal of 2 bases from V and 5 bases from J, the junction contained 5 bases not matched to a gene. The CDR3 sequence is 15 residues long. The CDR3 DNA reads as TGTGCCAGCAGTTACGGACAGGGTCCCAACAATGAGCAGTTCTTC. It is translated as CASSYGQGPNNEQFF.

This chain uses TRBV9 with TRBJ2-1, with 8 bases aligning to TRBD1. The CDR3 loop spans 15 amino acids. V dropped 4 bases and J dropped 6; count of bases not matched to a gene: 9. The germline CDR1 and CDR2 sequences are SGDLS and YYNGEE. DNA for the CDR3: TGTGCCAGCAGCCCTCTAGGACAGGGAGGCAATGAGCAGTTCTTC. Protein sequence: CASSPLGQGGNEQFF.

This chain's CDR3 is CASSLSRGVRGYTF. The CDR3, as DNA: TGTGCCAGCAGTTTAAGCAGGGGAGTGAGGGGCTACACCTTC. This rearrangement joins TRBV27 to TRBJ1-2; possible D gene TRBD1, 6 bases. This CDR3 comprises 14 residues. Trimming left V 2 bases short and J 8 bases short, with 15 bases between. Germline-derived CDR1 and CDR2 are MNHEY and SMNVEV (reference sequence).

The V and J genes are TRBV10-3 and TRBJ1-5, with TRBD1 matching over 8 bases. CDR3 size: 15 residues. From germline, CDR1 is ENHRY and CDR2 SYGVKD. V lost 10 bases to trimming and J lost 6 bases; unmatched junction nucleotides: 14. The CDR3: CATTGGQPDSQPQHF. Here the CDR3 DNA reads TGTGCCACCACAGGGGGACAGCCGGACAGTCAGCCCCAGCATTTT.

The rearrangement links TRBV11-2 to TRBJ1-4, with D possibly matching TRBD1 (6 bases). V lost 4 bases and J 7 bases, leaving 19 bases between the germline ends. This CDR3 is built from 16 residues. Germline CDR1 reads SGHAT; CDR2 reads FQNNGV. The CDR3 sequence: CASSSTRGRETEKLFF. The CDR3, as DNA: TGTGCCAGCAGCTCAACCAGGGGCAGGGAAACTGAAAAACTGTTTTTT.

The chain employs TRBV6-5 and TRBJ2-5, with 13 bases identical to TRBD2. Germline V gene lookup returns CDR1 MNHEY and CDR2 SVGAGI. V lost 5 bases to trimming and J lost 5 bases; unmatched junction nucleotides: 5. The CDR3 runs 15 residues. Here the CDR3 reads CASSNQLAGGETQYF. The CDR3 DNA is TGTGCCAGCAGTAACCAACTAGCGGGGGGGGAGACCCAGTACTTC.

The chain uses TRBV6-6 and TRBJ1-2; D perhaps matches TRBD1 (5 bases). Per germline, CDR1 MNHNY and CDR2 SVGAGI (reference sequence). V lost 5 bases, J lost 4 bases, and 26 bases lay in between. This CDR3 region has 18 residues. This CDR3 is CASSQIDSMGFSGYGYTF. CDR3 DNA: TGTGCCAGCAGTCAAATCGACAGTATGGGGTTTTCTGGCTATGGCTACACCTTC.

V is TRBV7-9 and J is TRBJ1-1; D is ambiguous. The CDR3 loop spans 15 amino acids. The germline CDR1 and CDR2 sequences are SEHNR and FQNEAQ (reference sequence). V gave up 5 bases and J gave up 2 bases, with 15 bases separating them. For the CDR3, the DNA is TGTGCCAGCAGCCCGACGGGAGGGATTAACACTGAAGCTTTCTTT. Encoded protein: CASSPTGGINTEAFF.

CDR3 sequence reads: CASSRDKGRNGYTF. DNA of the CDR3: TGTGCCAGTAGCCGGGACAAGGGCAGGAATGGCTACACCTTC. The rearrangement joins TRBV19 to TRBJ1-2; tentatively, D is TRBD1 (6 bases). CDR1 is LNHDA, CDR2 SQIVND, per germline (reference sequence). Trimming took 6 bases from V and 6 from J, leaving 17 bases between them. The CDR3 consists of 14 residues. Drawing the rest from reference TRBV19 and TRBJ1-2, the complete variable domain is DGGITQSPKYLFRKEGQNVTLSCEQNLNHDAMYWYRQDPGQGLRLIYYSQIVNDFQKGDIAEGYSVSREKKESFPLTVTSAQKNPTAFYLCASSRDKGRNGYTFGSGTRLTVV.

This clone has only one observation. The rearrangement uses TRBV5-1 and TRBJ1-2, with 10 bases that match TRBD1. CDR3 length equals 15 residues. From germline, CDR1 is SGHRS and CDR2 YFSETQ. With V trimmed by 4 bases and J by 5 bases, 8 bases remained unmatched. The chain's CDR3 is CASSPATGGEYGYTF. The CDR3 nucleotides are TGCGCCAGCAGCCCCGCGACAGGGGGCGAGTATGGCTACACCTTC.

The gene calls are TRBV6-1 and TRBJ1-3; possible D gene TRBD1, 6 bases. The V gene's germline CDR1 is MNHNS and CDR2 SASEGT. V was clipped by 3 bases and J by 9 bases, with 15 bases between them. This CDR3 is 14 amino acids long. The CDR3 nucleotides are TGTGCCAGCAGTGAGACGACAGGCGTAAGCACCATATATTTT. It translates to CASSETTGVSTIYF.

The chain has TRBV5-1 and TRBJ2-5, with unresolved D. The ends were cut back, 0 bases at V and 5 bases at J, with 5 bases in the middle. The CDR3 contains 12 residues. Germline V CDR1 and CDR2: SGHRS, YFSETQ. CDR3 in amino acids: CASSLEAETQYF. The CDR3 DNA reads TGCGCCAGCAGCTTGGAAGCGGAGACCCAGTACTTC.